The 15 T cell receptor beta chains below all came from one sample that was sequenced in a study of CD8 T cells in Susac syndrome. Random hexamers served to reverse transcribe roughly 0.5 to 1 ug RNA. MiXCR was run by TCRdb on the immunoSEQ multiplex PCR reads, yielding one entry per CDR3 protein. The sample carries about 180,000 distinct CDR3 sequences, about 95% recorded once. Source material: CD8+ T cells from PBMCs. All receptors derive from a human donor with multiple sclerosis.

This clonotype was detected only a few times. This rearrangement joins TRBV29-1 to TRBJ2-7; 7 bases are a match to TRBD1. J gave up 1 base and V 5 bases, and 5 bases lay outside the gene matches. The length of the CDR3 is 13 residues. Germline V CDR1 and CDR2: SQVTM, ANQGSEA. The DNA for the CDR3 is TGCAGCGTTCAAGGGGGCGCATCCTACGAGCAGTACTTC. Amino acids: CSVQGGASYEQYF.

This clonotype appeared once. The V and J genes are TRBV29-1 and TRBJ2-7, with D perhaps assigned TRBD1 or TRBD2 (5 bases each). CDR3 length: 14 residues. V lost 1 base and J lost 0, with 10 bases in between. Germline loops: CDR1 SQVTM, CDR2 ANQGSEA. The CDR3 here is CSVEGGTGSYEQYF. In DNA, the CDR3 is TGCAGCGTTGAAGGGGGGACGGGCTCCTACGAGCAGTACTTC.

The count of this clonotype is one. The rearrangement links TRBV19 to TRBJ2-2; 7 bases align to TRBD1. In germline, CDR1 is LNHDA, CDR2 SQIVND (reference sequence). The CDR3 runs 13 residues. J gave up 6 bases and V 8 bases, and 6 bases lay outside the gene matches. CDR3 bases: TGTGCCAGTGCAACAGGGGAAGCCGGGGAGCTGTTTTTT. Its protein product is CASATGEAGELFF. Combining the CDR3 with reference TRBV19 and TRBJ2-2 gives the whole variable domain DGGITQSPKYLFRKEGQNVTLSCEQNLNHDAMYWYRQDPGQGLRLIYYSQIVNDFQKGDIAEGYSVSREKKESFPLTVTSAQKNPTAFYLCASATGEAGELFFGEGSRLTVL.

The count of this clonotype is one. This chain uses TRBV28 with TRBJ2-7, with 7 positions matching TRBD1. The CDR3 has 14 residues. Germline-derived CDR1 and CDR2 are MDHEN and SYDVKM. V gave up 1 base and J gave up 4 bases; unmatched junction bases: 4. The CDR3 reads CASSLFTGVYEQYF. The CDR3 DNA reads as TGTGCCAGCAGTTTATTTACAGGGGTATACGAGCAGTACTTC. The entire variable domain, with the rest obtained from reference TRBV28 and TRBJ2-7, is as follows: DVKVTQSSRYLVKRTGEKVFLECVQDMDHENMFWYRQDPGLGLRLIYFSYDVKMKEKGDIPEGYSVSREKKERFSLILESASTNQTSMYLCASSLFTGVYEQYFGPGTRLTVT.

The chain joins TRBV7-9 to TRBJ2-2; TRBD2 matches at 7 bases. This CDR3 has 14 amino acids. Germline CDR1 is SEHNR and CDR2 is FQNEAQ (reference sequence). V lost 5 bases, J lost 2 bases, and 2 bases stayed unmatched. The CDR3 DNA reads TGTGCCAGCAGCCGGGGACTAAACACCGGGGAGCTGTTTTTT. The encoded protein is CASSRGLNTGELFF.

The table lists this clonotype with a count of one. The rearrangement joins TRBV7-9 to TRBJ2-2; D may be TRBD1 (6 bases). The CDR3 runs to 15 residues. Deletions cut 5 bases from V and 1 base from J, with 11 bases between. Per the germline V gene, CDR1 is SEHNR and CDR2 is FQNEAQ (reference sequence). CDR3 protein: CASSPLGQNTGELFF. DNA of the CDR3: TGTGCCAGCAGCCCTCTGGGACAGAACACCGGGGAGCTGTTTTTT. Variable domain in full (rest from reference TRBV7-9 and TRBJ2-2): DTGVSQNPRHKITKRGQNVTFRCDPISEHNRLYWYRQTLGQGPEFLTYFQNEAQLEKSRLLSDRFSAERPKGSFSTLEIQRTEQGDSAMYLCASSPLGQNTGELFFGEGSRLTVL.

The V and J genes are TRBV29-1 and TRBJ2-1, with a possible D match to TRBD2 (6 bases). V lost 3 bases and J 3 bases, leaving 15 bases between the germline ends. Per germline, CDR1 SQVTM and CDR2 ANQGSEA. The CDR3 extends over 15 amino acids. In DNA, the CDR3 is TGCAGCGTTGAGGGTGGGGGGAGAAGCTACAATGAGCAGTTCTTC. Its translation: CSVEGGGRSYNEQFF.

The chain employs TRBV20-1 and TRBJ2-7, with D perhaps TRBD1 (5 bases). Germline CDR1 is DFQATT and CDR2 is SNEGSKA (reference sequence). The ends were cut back, 0 bases at V and 3 bases at J, with 12 bases in the middle. The CDR3 loop spans 14 amino acids. Written as DNA, the CDR3 is TGCAGTGCTAGAGATGCAGGGCCTCACTACGAGCAGTACTTC. Translating it yields CSARDAGPHYEQYF.

This chain links TRBV29-1 with TRBJ2-1; no firm D call. Germline V gene sequence: CDR1 SQVTM, CDR2 ANQGSEA. Trimming pared 5 bases from V and 5 bases from J, leaving 19 bases between. The length of the CDR3 is 15 residues. The CDR3 DNA sequence: TGCAGCGTTATAGACCGGTTGCGCTTGAACAATGAGCAGTTCTTC. Translated: CSVIDRLRLNNEQFF.

This chain uses TRBV9 with TRBJ2-6; no clear D gene. With 3 bases removed from V and 0 bases from J, the gap between germline ends came to 4 bases. The CDR3 loop spans 14 amino acids. Germline V gene lookup returns CDR1 SGDLS and CDR2 YYNGEE. The CDR3: CASSGSSGANVLTF. The CDR3 nucleotides read TGTGCCAGCAGCGGAAGCTCTGGGGCCAACGTCCTGACTTTC.

J is TRBJ1-2 and V is TRBV4-1; D unclear. Germline V CDR1 and CDR2: MGHRA, YSYEKL. V lost 3 bases to trimming and J lost 0 bases, with 8 bases between them. The CDR3 consists of 14 residues. In nucleotides, the CDR3 is TGCGCCAGCAGCCATCCCGGGGCTAACTATGGCTACACCTTC. Amino acid sequence: CASSHPGANYGYTF.

V is TRBV2 and J is TRBJ1-1; D gene uncertain. Germline CDR1 SNHLY, CDR2 FYNNEI. The CDR3 is 14 amino acids. Trimming removed 4 bases at V and 1 base at J, with 10 bases between. CDR3 sequence (DNA): TGTGCCAGCAGTGTAATAGGCCCGAACACTGAAGCTTTCTTT. Its protein is CASSVIGPNTEAFF.

V and J are TRBV29-1 and TRBJ1-5; D uncertain. This CDR3 spans 14 amino acids. Germline lookup yields CDR1 SQVTM and CDR2 ANQGSEA. V was pared by 4 bases and J by 3 bases, with 13 bases between. CDR3 coding DNA: TGCAGCGTTGGTTGGCATCGAGTCAATCAGCCCCAGCATTTT. It is translated as CSVGWHRVNQPQHF.

The chain carries TRBV29-1 and TRBJ2-3, with a possible D match to TRBD1 (5 bases). The CDR3 spans 14 residues. Germline lookup yields CDR1 SQVTM and CDR2 ANQGSEA. Trimming took 3 bases from V and 4 from J, leaving 14 bases between them. CDR3 sequence: CSVDRQGMSDTQYF. The DNA of the CDR3 is TGCAGCGTTGATAGGCAGGGTATGTCAGATACGCAGTATTTT.

This chain uses TRBV10-3 with TRBJ1-5; tentatively, D is TRBD1 (6 bases). CDR1 is ENHRY and CDR2 is SYGVKD in the germline V gene. V lost 7 bases and J lost 4, with 11 bases in between. This CDR3 has 13 residues. CDR3 DNA: TGTGCCATCACGGACAGCCCGAATCAGCCCCAGCATTTT. Its protein product is CAITDSPNQPQHF.